This T cell receptor beta chain was recorded in a study of blood T cell repertoires in COVID-19. Study as a whole: COVID-19 samples collected from the United States, Italy and Spain covered acute and convalescent phases. The cDNA or gDNA used as material had been derived from T cells, B-cell-depleted T cells, or PBMCs.

As processed by the authors: The assay estimated nucleated cells by amplifying reference gene primers. Here immunoSEQ multiplex PCR was the method, and the copy in TCRdb shows in-frame clones only, minus some. V, J and clone size derive from that table, while D and trimming were established from the DNA sequence. The sample shows around 150,000 clones, approximately 80% of them seen only once. The source material was peripheral blood. The receptor was derived from a woman of 80 years or more with acute or convalescent COVID-19.

The CDR3 here is CSVAKTGQETQYF. The CDR3 DNA reads TGCAGCGTTGCGAAGACAGGGCAAGAGACCCAGTACTTC. This chain connects TRBV29-1 to TRBJ2-5; 7 positions match TRBD1. The CDR3 consists of 13 residues. V shed 4 bases, J shed 2 bases, and the junction held 4 bases outside the gene matches. Germline V gene data show CDR1 as SQVTM and CDR2 as ANQGSEA.